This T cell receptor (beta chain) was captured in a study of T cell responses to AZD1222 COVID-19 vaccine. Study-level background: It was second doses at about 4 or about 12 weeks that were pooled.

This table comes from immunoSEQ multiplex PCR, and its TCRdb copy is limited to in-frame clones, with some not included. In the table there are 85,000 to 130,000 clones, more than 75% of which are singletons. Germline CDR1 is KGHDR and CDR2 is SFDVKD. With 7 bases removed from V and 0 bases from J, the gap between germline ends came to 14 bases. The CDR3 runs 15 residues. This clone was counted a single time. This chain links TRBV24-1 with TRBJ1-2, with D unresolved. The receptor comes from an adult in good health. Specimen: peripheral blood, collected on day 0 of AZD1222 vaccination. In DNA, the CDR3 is TGTGCCACCAGCTCCGTAGGGTCAACTAACTATGGCTACACCTTC. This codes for CATSSVGSTNYGYTF.